A selection of T cell receptor beta chains follows, all from one sample in a study of cytomegalovirus exposure and HLA in healthy donors. Clones were read by immunoSEQ multiplex PCR, and TCRdb kept only the in-frame ones, dropping some. The sample consists of over 110,000 clones, 75% to 85% of them appearing once. Sequencing used PBMCs. These receptors originate from a man aged 35 to 55 in good health and CMV-seronegative. The CDR3 runs from the conserved cysteine through the conserved F or W. The order of the fields is J gene, clone size, V gene, D gene, CDR3 protein, CDR3 DNA. A D gene is named only where the DNA matches it firmly. Clone size is shown for a subset of rows, as once, few, many or a class of expanded clone.

j_gene: TRBJ1-1
abundance: -
v_gene: TRBV6-1
d_gene: -
CDR3aa: CASSEVVYRARAFF
CDR3nt: TGTGCCAGCAGTGAAGTAGTTTACAGGGCCCGAGCTTTCTTT

j_gene: TRBJ1-1
abundance: -
v_gene: TRBV6-1
d_gene: -
CDR3aa: CASSERGRAAFF
CDR3nt: TGTGCCAGCAGTGAGCGGGGTAGGGCAGCTTTCTTT

j_gene: TRBJ1-2
abundance: -
v_gene: TRBV9
d_gene: TRBD1
CDR3aa: CASSVVDRGPGYGYTF
CDR3nt: TGTGCCAGCAGCGTAGTGGACAGGGGGCCGGGCTATGGCTACACCTTC

j_gene: TRBJ1-6
abundance: -
v_gene: TRBV6-5
d_gene: -
CDR3aa: CASSSRGDVDSPLHF
CDR3nt: TGTGCCAGCAGTTCCCGGGGGGATGTGGATTCACCCCTCCACTTT

j_gene: TRBJ2-5
abundance: -
v_gene: TRBV7-9
d_gene: -
CDR3aa: CASSLVSIETQYF
CDR3nt: TGTGCCAGCAGCTTAGTAAGCATCGAGACCCAGTACTTC

j_gene: TRBJ1-2
abundance: -
v_gene: TRBV9
d_gene: -
CDR3aa: CASSVNTYQNYGYTF
CDR3nt: TGTGCCAGCAGCGTAAATACGTATCAGAACTATGGCTACACCTTC

j_gene: TRBJ1-5
abundance: -
v_gene: TRBV7-9
d_gene: -
CDR3aa: CSSSFLHGEAQHF
CDR3nt: TGTTCCAGCAGCTTTTTACACGGGGAGGCCCAGCATTTT

j_gene: TRBJ1-1
abundance: -
v_gene: TRBV5-1
d_gene: -
CDR3aa: CASSLGAGSGNTEAFF
CDR3nt: TGCGCCAGCAGCTTGGGAGCGGGATCAGGGAACACTGAAGCTTTCTTT

j_gene: TRBJ1-2
abundance: -
v_gene: TRBV7-9
d_gene: -
CDR3aa: CSSSLDGYGYTF
CDR3nt: TGTTCCAGCAGCTTAGACGGCTATGGCTACACCTTC

j_gene: TRBJ2-5
abundance: -
v_gene: TRBV5-1
d_gene: TRBD2
CDR3aa: CASSRLAGAGETQYF
CDR3nt: TGCGCCAGCAGCCGCCTAGCGGGGGCGGGGGAGACCCAGTACTTC

j_gene: TRBJ1-5
abundance: -
v_gene: TRBV30
d_gene: TRBD1
CDR3aa: CAWSVKGQGNQPQHF
CDR3nt: TGTGCCTGGAGTGTAAAGGGACAGGGGAATCAGCCCCAGCATTTT

j_gene: TRBJ2-7
abundance: -
v_gene: TRBV27
d_gene: -
CDR3aa: CASSRRQPYEQYF
CDR3nt: TGTGCCAGCAGTCGGAGACAGCCCTACGAGCAGTACTTC

j_gene: TRBJ1-1
abundance: -
v_gene: TRBV5-1
d_gene: -
CDR3aa: CASSLRGTEAFF
CDR3nt: TGCGCCAGCAGCTTGAGAGGAACTGAAGCTTTCTTT

j_gene: TRBJ2-7
abundance: once
v_gene: TRBV6-5
d_gene: TRBD2
CDR3aa: CASRERGPPYEQYF
CDR3nt: TGTGCCAGCAGGGAGCGGGGGCCTCCCTACGAGCAGTACTTC

j_gene: TRBJ1-6
abundance: -
v_gene: TRBV5-8
d_gene: -
CDR3aa: CASSLQFTGTLNSPLHF
CDR3nt: TGTGCCAGCAGCTTACAGTTTACCGGGACACTAAATTCACCCCTCCACTTT

j_gene: TRBJ1-1
abundance: -
v_gene: TRBV28
d_gene: -
CDR3aa: CASIGSEKNTEAFF
CDR3nt: TGTGCCAGCATCGGCTCGGAGAAGAACACTGAAGCTTTCTTT

j_gene: TRBJ1-1
abundance: -
v_gene: TRBV10-1
d_gene: TRBD1
CDR3aa: CASSETGVNTEAFF
CDR3nt: TGCGCCAGCAGTGAGACAGGGGTGAACACTGAAGCTTTCTTT

j_gene: TRBJ1-3
abundance: few
v_gene: TRBV11-2
d_gene: -
CDR3aa: CASSWPQGSSGNTIYF
CDR3nt: TGTGCCAGCAGCTGGCCCCAGGGAAGCTCTGGAAACACCATATATTTT

j_gene: TRBJ2-2
abundance: -
v_gene: TRBV7-2
d_gene: -
CDR3aa: CASSLAAGAYTGELFF
CDR3nt: TGTGCCAGCAGCTTAGCGGCGGGGGCCTACACCGGGGAGCTGTTTTTT

j_gene: TRBJ1-5
abundance: few
v_gene: TRBV6-1
d_gene: -
CDR3aa: CASSEGRGLGYSNQPQHF
CDR3nt: TGTGCCAGCAGTGAAGGCAGGGGCCTGGGGTATAGCAATCAGCCCCAGCATTTT

j_gene: TRBJ2-3
abundance: -
v_gene: TRBV7-2
d_gene: TRBD2
CDR3aa: CASSLGGLAGGRTDTQYF
CDR3nt: TGTGCCAGCAGCTTAGGTGGACTAGCGGGGGGTCGCACAGATACGCAGTATTTT

j_gene: TRBJ1-5
abundance: few
v_gene: TRBV9
d_gene: -
CDR3aa: CASSRTAGPNQPQHF
CDR3nt: TGTGCCAGCAGCCGTACCGCGGGACCAAATCAGCCCCAGCATTTT

j_gene: TRBJ2-5
abundance: once
v_gene: TRBV5-4
d_gene: -
CDR3aa: CASSPGGRQETQYF
CDR3nt: TGTGCCAGCAGCCCCGGGGGGCGACAAGAGACCCAGTACTTC

j_gene: TRBJ1-3
abundance: few
v_gene: TRBV5-6
d_gene: -
CDR3aa: CASSLRPPGSGNTIYF
CDR3nt: TGTGCCAGCAGCTTGAGGCCGCCAGGCTCTGGAAACACCATATATTTT

j_gene: TRBJ1-6
abundance: -
v_gene: TRBV5-6
d_gene: TRBD1
CDR3aa: CASSGTGDNSPLHF
CDR3nt: TGTGCCAGCAGCGGGACAGGGGATAATTCCCCCCTCCACTTT

j_gene: TRBJ1-6
abundance: -
v_gene: TRBV7-8
d_gene: TRBD1
CDR3aa: CASRFRQGGGYNSPLHF
CDR3nt: TGTGCCAGCAGATTCAGACAGGGAGGAGGGTATAATTCACCCCTCCACTTT

j_gene: TRBJ1-2
abundance: once
v_gene: TRBV7-8
d_gene: TRBD1
CDR3aa: CASRQTGQGVHGYTF
CDR3nt: TGTGCCAGCAGACAAACGGGACAGGGCGTCCATGGCTACACCTTC

j_gene: TRBJ1-1
abundance: -
v_gene: TRBV6-1
d_gene: TRBD1
CDR3aa: CASSDRVRNTEAFF
CDR3nt: TGTGCCAGCAGCGACAGGGTGAGGAACACTGAAGCTTTCTTT

j_gene: TRBJ1-1
abundance: few
v_gene: TRBV4-1
d_gene: -
CDR3aa: CASSQVRDTEAFF
CDR3nt: TGCGCCAGCAGCCAAGTACGAGACACTGAAGCTTTCTTT

j_gene: TRBJ1-2
abundance: -
v_gene: TRBV5-1
d_gene: TRBD1
CDR3aa: CASSRDRGVDGYTF
CDR3nt: TGCGCCAGCAGCCGCGACAGGGGTGTTGATGGCTACACCTTC

j_gene: TRBJ1-3
abundance: -
v_gene: TRBV28
d_gene: -
CDR3aa: CASSPYDGKASSGNTIYF
CDR3nt: TGTGCCAGCAGTCCGTACGACGGGAAAGCATCGTCTGGAAACACCATATATTTT

j_gene: TRBJ2-5
abundance: few
v_gene: TRBV7-2
d_gene: -
CDR3aa: CASSLAGGGGETQYF
CDR3nt: TGTGCCAGCAGCTTAGCGGGGGGGGGCGGGGAGACCCAGTACTTC

j_gene: TRBJ2-5
abundance: -
v_gene: TRBV7-2
d_gene: -
CDR3aa: CASSRTEETQYF
CDR3nt: TGTGCCAGCAGCCGGACAGAAGAGACCCAGTACTTC

j_gene: TRBJ2-7
abundance: -
v_gene: TRBV6-6
d_gene: -
CDR3aa: CASSSTVVGSYEQYF
CDR3nt: TGTGCCAGCAGTTCGACAGTGGTGGGGTCCTACGAGCAGTACTTC

j_gene: TRBJ2-3
abundance: -
v_gene: TRBV30
d_gene: TRBD1
CDR3aa: CAWSDTGVDTQYF
CDR3nt: TGTGCCTGGAGTGACACAGGGGTAGATACGCAGTATTTT

j_gene: TRBJ1-1
abundance: -
v_gene: TRBV12-5
d_gene: TRBD1
CDR3aa: CASVPGQGNTEAFF
CDR3nt: TGTGCTAGTGTCCCGGGACAGGGGAACACTGAAGCTTTCTTT

j_gene: TRBJ1-5
abundance: -
v_gene: TRBV19
d_gene: TRBD1
CDR3aa: CASNRADRRNQPQHF
CDR3nt: TGTGCCAGTAACCGGGCGGACAGGCGCAATCAGCCCCAGCATTTT

j_gene: TRBJ2-4
abundance: -
v_gene: TRBV7-8
d_gene: -
CDR3aa: CASSLGAGVRGNIQYF
CDR3nt: TGTGCCAGCAGCCTAGGAGCAGGGGTGCGCGGAAACATTCAGTACTTC

j_gene: TRBJ1-1
abundance: -
v_gene: TRBV10-3
d_gene: TRBD1
CDR3aa: CAINRDSLNTEAFF
CDR3nt: TGTGCCATCAATCGGGACAGCTTGAACACTGAAGCTTTCTTT

j_gene: TRBJ2-3
abundance: -
v_gene: TRBV19
d_gene: TRBD2
CDR3aa: CASSTGTSGGPTDTQYF
CDR3nt: TGTGCCAGTAGTACTGGGACTAGCGGGGGCCCCACAGATACGCAGTATTTT

j_gene: TRBJ2-1
abundance: -
v_gene: TRBV28
d_gene: TRBD2
CDR3aa: CATRLAGGPYNEQFF
CDR3nt: TGTGCCACCCGACTAGCGGGGGGTCCCTACAATGAGCAGTTCTTC

j_gene: TRBJ2-3
abundance: -
v_gene: TRBV2
d_gene: TRBD2
CDR3aa: CASRELAGGSTDTQYF
CDR3nt: TGTGCCAGCAGGGAACTAGCGGGGGGGAGCACAGATACGCAGTATTTT

j_gene: TRBJ1-5
abundance: -
v_gene: TRBV6-1
d_gene: -
CDR3aa: CASSARGNQPQHF
CDR3nt: TGTGCCAGCAGTGCTCGGGGGAATCAGCCCCAGCATTTT

j_gene: TRBJ1-5
abundance: few
v_gene: TRBV5-8
d_gene: TRBD1
CDR3aa: CASSTGQGAQGKPQHF
CDR3nt: TGTGCCAGCAGCACCGGACAGGGGGCGCAAGGGAAGCCCCAGCATTTT

j_gene: TRBJ1-5
abundance: few
v_gene: TRBV6-5
d_gene: -
CDR3aa: CASSRDGKSNQPQHF
CDR3nt: TGTGCCAGCAGTCGAGACGGGAAAAGCAATCAGCCCCAGCATTTT

j_gene: TRBJ2-7
abundance: -
v_gene: TRBV15
d_gene: TRBD1
CDR3aa: CATSRAQGQRYEQYF
CDR3nt: TGTGCCACCAGCAGAGCCCAGGGACAGCGCTACGAGCAGTACTTC

j_gene: TRBJ1-1
abundance: -
v_gene: TRBV5-1
d_gene: TRBD1
CDR3aa: CASSLDGTGTAEAFF
CDR3nt: TGCGCCAGCAGCTTGGACGGGACAGGTACTGCTGAAGCTTTCTTT

j_gene: TRBJ1-2
abundance: -
v_gene: TRBV19
d_gene: -
CDR3aa: CASSMRQSYGYTF
CDR3nt: TGTGCCAGTAGTATGAGACAGAGTTATGGCTACACCTTC

j_gene: TRBJ1-5
abundance: -
v_gene: TRBV10-2
d_gene: TRBD1
CDR3aa: CASSDSGTGGKYSNQPQHF
CDR3nt: TGCGCCAGCAGTGACTCGGGGACAGGGGGTAAATATAGCAATCAGCCCCAGCATTTT